Each of the 8 T cell receptor beta chains below was sequenced from the same sample in a study of cytomegalovirus exposure and HLA in healthy donors. Measured with immunoSEQ multiplex PCR; TCRdb has only the in-frame clones, and not every one. This repertoire shows 70,000 to 90,000 clones, roughly 80% found once; its top ten account for approximately 3%. Source material: PBMCs. These receptors originate from a man aged 30-40 years in good health and CMV-seronegative.

The table lists this clone with a few counts. The chain uses TRBV9 and TRBJ2-5; D perhaps matches TRBD2 (7 bases). Germline CDR1 SGDLS, CDR2 YYNGEE. This CDR3 spans 15 amino acids. V lost 4 bases, J lost 1 base, and 14 bases lay in between. CDR3 in DNA: TGTGCCAGCAGCAAGTGGGCGGGGGCCCAAGAGACCCAGTACTTC. Its translation is CASSKWAGAQETQYF.

This sequence joins TRBV19 and TRBJ1-2, with a tentative D call TRBD1 (5 bases). Trimming left V 5 bases short and J 6 bases short, with 16 bases between. Germline V lookup: CDR1 LNHDA, CDR2 SQIVND (reference sequence). CDR3 length: 14 amino acids. The CDR3 nucleotides read TGTGCCAGTAGTCCAACGACAGTCTTTGATGGCTACACCTTC. This encodes CASSPTTVFDGYTF.

This clone was observed once. CDR3 region: CASSLTGDNDEQYF. The CDR3 coding sequence is TGTGCCAGCAGTTTAACCGGGGACAACGACGAGCAGTACTTC. This chain links TRBV28 with TRBJ2-7; TRBD1 might be the D (6 bases). Germline assignment: CDR1 MDHEN and CDR2 SYDVKM. The CDR3 runs 14 residues. Trimming cost V 2 bases and J 5 bases, with 13 bases left between them. Complete variable domain (other parts from reference TRBV28 and TRBJ2-7): DVKVTQSSRYLVKRTGEKVFLECVQDMDHENMFWYRQDPGLGLRLIYFSYDVKMKEKGDIPEGYSVSREKKERFSLILESASTNQTSMYLCASSLTGDNDEQYFGPGTRLTVT.

V and J are TRBV11-2 and TRBJ2-1; 12 bases map to TRBD2. This CDR3 has 15 amino acids. Germline CDR1 and CDR2: SGHAT and FQNNGV. Unmatched junction bases numbered 10, after V lost 6 bases and J lost 10 bases. CDR3 sequence (DNA): TGTGCCAGCAGTCAACTGGCTAGCGGGAGGGGCGAGCAGTTCTTC. Protein sequence: CASSQLASGRGEQFF.

The chain uses TRBV7-9 and TRBJ2-1, with 8 bases that match TRBD2. Trimming removed 2 bases from V and 3 bases from J; junction bases left unmatched: 3. This CDR3 spans 15 amino acids. Germline V gene lookup returns CDR1 SEHNR and CDR2 FQNEAQ (reference sequence). The CDR3 loop is CASSLPGTSYNEQFF. The CDR3 DNA sequence: TGTGCCAGCAGCTTACCCGGGACTAGCTACAATGAGCAGTTCTTC.

V gene TRBV27 combines with J gene TRBJ2-6; D perhaps matches TRBD2 (5 bases). Per germline, CDR1 MNHEY and CDR2 SMNVEV (reference sequence). CDR3 size: 13 residues. Trimming stripped 10 bases from V and 1 base from J, with 8 bases between. The CDR3 bases are TGTGCCACCTCGGGATCTGGGGCCAACGTCCTGACTTTC. Protein: CATSGSGANVLTF.

The J gene is TRBJ1-2, the V gene TRBV4-1; D is perhaps TRBD1 (5 bases). V dropped 0 bases and J dropped 8 bases, with 10 bases sitting between them. CDR3 length: 13 residues. Germline V gene sequence: CDR1 MGHRA, CDR2 YSYEKL. The CDR3 protein is CASSQEPTGGYTF. In nucleotides, the CDR3 is TGCGCCAGCAGCCAAGAGCCTACAGGCGGCTACACCTTC.

The CDR3 region is CASSLAGGPYEQYF. CDR3 nucleotides: TGTGCCAGCAGCTTAGCGGGGGGGCCCTACGAGCAGTACTTC. The genes are TRBV7-2 and TRBJ2-7, with D perhaps TRBD2 (7 bases). Germline loops: CDR1 SGHTA, CDR2 FQGNSA. The CDR3 runs 14 residues. V lost 0 bases, J lost 2 bases, and 8 bases lay in between. The whole variable domain, remainder taken from reference TRBV7-2 and TRBJ2-7, is GAGVSQSPSNKVTEKGKDVELRCDPISGHTALYWYRQSLGQGLEFLIYFQGNSAPDKSGLPSDRFSAERTGGSVSTLTIQRTQQEDSAVYLCASSLAGGPYEQYFGPGTRLTVT.